This record looks at one TCR beta chain sequence and its context. The target antigen is unknown. TCRdb called clones again from the PCR reads with MiXCR. This sample has 13,000 or so clones, with 30% to 35% found just once. The trim removed 5 bases at V and 1 base at J, leaving 4 bases unmatched. The CDR3 is 15 amino acids. The germline CDR1 and CDR2 sequences are LNHDA and SQIVND (reference sequence). The data are from a study of metastatic and nonmetastatic thyroid tumors. Study-wide points: In blood and tumor, TCR beta diversity was reportedly significantly higher in malignant thyroid tumors than in benign nodules.

Among the patients, none had received any treatment before thyroid surgery. This TCR came from a male donor with papillary thyroid cancer or a benign thyroid nodule (not recorded which). Some clones in this sample may be carry-over from other donors' samples. The V call is TRBV19, the J call TRBJ2-2; 7 nucleotides match TRBD2. What was sequenced was tumor tissue. The CDR3 DNA reads as TGTGCCAGTAGTTTCTCTAGCGGGAACACCGGGGAGCTGTTTTTT. Translation: CASSFSSGNTGELFF.